This TCR beta chain appears in the sequencing data of a study of breast tumors, draining lymph nodes, adjacent tissues (dated by TCRdb to the mid-2010s). In terms of the full investigation: TCR beta repertoires were compared across tumor, adjacent nontumor tissue and axillary lymph nodes obtained from breast cancer patients. The study aimed to assess the relationships and possible T-cell exchange between tumor, surrounding tissue and draining lymph node repertoires in human breast cancer. Paper-wide results and their limitations: Tumor T-cell repertoires showed less diversity than lymph node repertoires and more diversity than nontumor tissue repertoires, and tumor T-cell repertoires showed preferential V and J gene usage. Rather than being directly demonstrated, the conclusion that tumor T cells originate in lymph nodes was presented as consistent with a hypothesis. The data were considered consistent with the idea that most tumor T cells come from the lymph node and then expand in tumor tissue. The similarity between tumor and nontumor tissue repertoires was significantly greater in luminal-like breast cancer than in basal-like breast cancer.

Adjacent samples were composed of nontumor breast tissue surrounding the tumor. Many counts were recorded for this clonotype. Its antigen is currently not known. No much larger clone exists at a distance of one base, and base qualities are not known. Instrument on record: Illumina HiSeq 2000. Multiplex PCR amplification was used to generate the TCR beta chain libraries. High-throughput sequencing was used to analyze the amplified TCR beta chain products. TCRdb's own reprocessing of the public reads used fastp at Q25 and MiXCR and kept productive beta chains. Rows are unified per CDR3 protein, each entry keeping the most common DNA and genes. This sample holds 20,000 to 30,000 distinct CDR3 sequences; 68% were observed only once. The ten largest clonotypes hold 23% of the sample. Taken from cysteine to phenylalanine, the CDR3 has 15 residues. Just CDR3 DNA is preserved here, 45 bases in frame from base 1. From a lookup of the germline V gene, CDR1 and CDR2 are SNHLY and FYNNEI. V trim: 7 bases; J trim: 1 base; unmatched bases: 8.

Sequenced input: tumor-adjacent breast tissue. This chain joins TRBV2 to TRBJ2-5, with 8 bases in between that match TRBD2. This TCR was recovered from a female donor with breast cancer. Some clones in this sample may be carry-over from other donors' samples. For the CDR3, the sequence is CASKRERGFQETQYF. The DNA reads TGTGCCAGCAAACGGGAGCGGGGGTTCCAAGAGACCCAGTACTTC. Here the CDR3 is joined to the reference TRBV2 and TRBJ2-5 genes, and the full variable domain is: EPEVTQTPSHQVTQMGQEVILRCVPISNHLYFYWYRQILGQKVEFLVSFYNNEISEKSEIFDDQFSVERPDGSNFTLKIRSTKLEDSAMYFCASKRERGFQETQYFGPGTRLLVL.